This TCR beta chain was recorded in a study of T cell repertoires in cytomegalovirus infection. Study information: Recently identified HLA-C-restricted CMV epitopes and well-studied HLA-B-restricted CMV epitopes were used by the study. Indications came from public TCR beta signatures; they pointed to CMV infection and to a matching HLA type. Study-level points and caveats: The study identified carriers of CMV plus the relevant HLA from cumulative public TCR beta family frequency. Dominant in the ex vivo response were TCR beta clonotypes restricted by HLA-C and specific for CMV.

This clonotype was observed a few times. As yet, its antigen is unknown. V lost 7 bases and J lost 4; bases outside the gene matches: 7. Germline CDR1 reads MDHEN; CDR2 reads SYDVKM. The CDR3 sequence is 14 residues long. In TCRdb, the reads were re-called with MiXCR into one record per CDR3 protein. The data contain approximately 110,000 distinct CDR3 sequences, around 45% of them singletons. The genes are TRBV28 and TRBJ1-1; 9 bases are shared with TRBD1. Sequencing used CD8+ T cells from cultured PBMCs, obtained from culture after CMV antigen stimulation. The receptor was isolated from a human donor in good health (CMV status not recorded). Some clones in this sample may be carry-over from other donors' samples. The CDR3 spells CASNHRGQGTEAFF. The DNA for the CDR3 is TGTGCCAGCAACCACAGGGGGCAGGGCACTGAAGCTTTCTTT.